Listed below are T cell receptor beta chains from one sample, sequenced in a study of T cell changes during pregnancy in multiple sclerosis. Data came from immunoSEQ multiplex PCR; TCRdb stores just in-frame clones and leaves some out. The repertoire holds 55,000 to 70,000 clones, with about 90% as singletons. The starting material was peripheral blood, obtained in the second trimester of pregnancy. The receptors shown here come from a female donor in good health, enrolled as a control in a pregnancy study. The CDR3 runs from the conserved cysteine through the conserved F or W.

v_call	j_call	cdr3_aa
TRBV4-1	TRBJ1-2	CASSQGSSGYTF
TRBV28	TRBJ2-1	CAVFSYNEQFF
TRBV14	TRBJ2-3	CASSQGLVITDTQYF
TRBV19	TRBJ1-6	CASRVGTGSNSPLHF
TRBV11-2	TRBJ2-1	CASSFSLASNEQFF
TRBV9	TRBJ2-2	CASSVGSGGANTGELFF
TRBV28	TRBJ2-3	CASSTRVEVAQYF
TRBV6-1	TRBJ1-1	CASSETTSEAFF
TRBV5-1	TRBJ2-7	CASSLDLTGPLVYF
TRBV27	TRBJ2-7	CASSLDSYGYEQYF
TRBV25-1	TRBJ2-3	CASRATAGPNTDTQYF
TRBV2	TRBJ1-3	CASTEDRNSGNTIYF
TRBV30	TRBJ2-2	CAWGHMNTGELFF
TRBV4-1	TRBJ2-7	CASSQTSGRASGEQYF
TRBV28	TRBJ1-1	CASSIRGRPPEAFF
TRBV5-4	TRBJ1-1	CASSARDRVFNTEAFF
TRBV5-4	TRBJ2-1	CASSRGREPYNEQFF
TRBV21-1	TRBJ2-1	CASSKVRLAGGSVDEQFF
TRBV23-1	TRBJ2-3	CASSQSLLAPADTQYF
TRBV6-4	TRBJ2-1	CASSDAQGANEQFF
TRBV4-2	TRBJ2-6	CASSQGTSSSGANVLTF
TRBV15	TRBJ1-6	CATSRDPGGLGSPLHF
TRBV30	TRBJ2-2	CAWSEYTGELFF
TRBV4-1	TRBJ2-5	CASSQVPDGAGGGETQYF
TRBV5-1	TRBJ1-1	CASSSIRRNTEAFF
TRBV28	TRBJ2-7	CASSFGGRAGEQYF
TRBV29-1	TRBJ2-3	CSVEDPPGFSTDTQYF
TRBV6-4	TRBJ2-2	CASSERGGVGELFF
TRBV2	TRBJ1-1	CASSETENTEAFF
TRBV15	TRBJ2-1	CATSRDPGQGDNEQFF
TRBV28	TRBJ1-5	CASSFVGSGNQPQHF
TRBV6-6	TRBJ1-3	CASNIQGASGNTIYF
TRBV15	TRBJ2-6	CATSRRWHSGANVLTF
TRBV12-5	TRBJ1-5	CASGLVLGSFHQPQHF
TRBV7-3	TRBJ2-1	CASSPGTGSNEQFF
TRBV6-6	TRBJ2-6	CASRTDRGAGANVLTF
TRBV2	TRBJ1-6	CASILTGGRVVNSPLHF
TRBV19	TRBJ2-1	CASSRASGGAGNEQFF
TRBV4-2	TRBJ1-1	CASSEGTGLPEAFF
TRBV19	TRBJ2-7	CASSAPSRGEQYF
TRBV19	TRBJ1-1	CASSSRDRGLNTEAFF
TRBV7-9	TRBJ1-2	CASSLNDRNGMGYTF
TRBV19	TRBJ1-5	CASREQGSINQPQHF
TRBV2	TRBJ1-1	CASSEGGRGKAFF
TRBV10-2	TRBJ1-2	CASSKGQNYGYTF
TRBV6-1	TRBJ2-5	CASSGGGSNLQETQYF
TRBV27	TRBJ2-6	CASTSWSSGANVLTF
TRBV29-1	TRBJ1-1	CSVAQGQGTEAFF
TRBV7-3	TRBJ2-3	CASSSSISGSIDTQYF
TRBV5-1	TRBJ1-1	CASSLEGQGYGEAFF
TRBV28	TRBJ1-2	CASGFLGQGYGYTF
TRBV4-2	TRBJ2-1	CASSQGAGGLGGEQFF
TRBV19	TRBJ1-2	CASSKTGGLGYTF
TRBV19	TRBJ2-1	CASSALEGIYNEQFF
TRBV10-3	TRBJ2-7	CAIRGRDSEQYF
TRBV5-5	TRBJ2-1	CASSLAVTATYNEQFF
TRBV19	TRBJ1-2	CASSIGSDSLFAYGYTF
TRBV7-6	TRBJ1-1	CASSLGIRGMNTEAFF